This T cell receptor beta chain was retrieved from a study of OX40 agonist ivuxolimab in advanced cancers. The germline gives CDR1 SGHNT, CDR2 YENEEA. This CDR3 spans 13 amino acids. Trimming cost V 1 base and J 1 base, with 5 bases left between them. Assay used: immunoSEQ multiplex PCR; TCRdb lists only in-frame clones, some missing. The sample yields about 100,000 clones, 89% seen once. This clone was seen a few times. The sequence was obtained from an adult with an advanced solid tumor such as melanoma, head and neck, liver or kidney cancer. The specimen comprised CD4+ or CD8+ T cells sorted from blood, sampled in a trial of the OX40 agonist ivuxolimab. The V call is TRBV11-3, the J call TRBJ2-7; the D is unclear. DNA of the CDR3: TGTGCCAGCAGCTTAGGGGTGTCCTACGAGCAGTACTTC. Protein: CASSLGVSYEQYF.